Each of the 8 T cell receptor beta chains below was sequenced from the same sample in a study of blood T cell repertoires in COVID-19. Using immunoSEQ multiplex PCR, the repertoire was profiled, and TCRdb retains in-frame clones only, with some absent. The sample has about 230,000 clones; approximately 80% are singletons. Sequencing was done on a sample of peripheral blood. The receptor set was obtained from a woman in her forties or fifties with acute or convalescent COVID-19.

In DNA form, the CDR3 reads TGTGCCAGCAGCTTCGACAGGGGCGCTTTAGAGCAGTACTTC. Translating gives CASSFDRGALEQYF. This chain joins TRBV7-9 and TRBJ2-7, with 8 bases that match TRBD1. The CDR3 has 14 amino acids. J lost 7 bases, V lost 3 bases, and 8 bases had no gene match. CDR1 and CDR2 (germline): SEHNR, FQNEAQ (reference sequence).

The CDR3 nucleotides are TGTGCCTGGGGGCTGCGGGAGGGCCGGGAGACCCAGTACTTC. It yields the protein CAWGLREGRETQYF. The rearrangement links TRBV30 to TRBJ2-5; TRBD2 matches 9 bases. The V segment lost 5 bases and the J segment 5 bases; nucleotides outside the gene matches: 9. CDR3 size: 14 residues. Looked up from germline, CDR1 is GTSNPN and CDR2 is SVGIG (reference sequence).

The genes are TRBV13 and TRBJ2-1, with TRBD2 matching over 13 bases. This CDR3 region has 18 residues. V dropped 5 bases and J dropped 5; count of bases not matched to a gene: 12. Germline CDR1 and CDR2: PRHDT and FYEKMQ (reference sequence). The CDR3 spells CASSPTPGTSGNHNEQFF. The CDR3 nucleotides read TGTGCCAGCAGCCCGACCCCCGGGACTAGCGGGAACCACAATGAGCAGTTCTTC. Drawing the rest from reference TRBV13 and TRBJ2-1, the complete variable domain is AAGVIQSPRHLIKEKRETATLKCYPIPRHDTVYWYQQGPGQDPQFLISFYEKMQSDKGSIPDRFSAQQFSDYHSELNMSSLELGDSALYFCASSPTPGTSGNHNEQFFGPGTRLTVL.

This sequence joins TRBV4-1 and TRBJ2-1; D is possibly TRBD2 (6 bases). V gave up 2 bases and J gave up 6 bases, with 17 bases separating them. CDR3 length: 16 amino acids. In germline, CDR1 is MGHRA, CDR2 YSYEKL. The CDR3 bases are TGCGCCAGCAGCCAACCGGGACTCCGACAAACCAATGAGCAGTTCTTC. It encodes CASSQPGLRQTNEQFF.

The chain links TRBV7-8 to TRBJ2-7; TRBD1 matches 7 bases. The germline gives CDR1 SGHVS, CDR2 FQNEAQ. The CDR3 is 14 residues long. V was pared by 1 base and J by 5 bases, with 5 bases of the junction left unmatched. The CDR3 loop reads CASSLEGAVNEQYF. CDR3 coding DNA: TGTGCCAGCAGCTTAGAGGGGGCAGTAAACGAGCAGTACTTC.

This rearrangement joins TRBV3-1 (or the pseudogene TRBV3-2) to TRBJ2-1; TRBD2 matches at 9 bases. Trimming cost V 1 base and J 10 bases; bases outside gene matches: 8. Germline V CDR1 and CDR2: LGHDT, YNNKEL (reference sequence). The CDR3 spans 15 residues. The CDR3 here is CASSQALAGTQEQFF. The CDR3 bases are TGTGCCAGCAGCCAAGCTCTAGCGGGGACACAAGAGCAGTTCTTC.

This chain links TRBV7-2 with TRBJ2-1; possible D gene TRBD1, 5 bases. The CDR3 totals 12 residues. Trimming removed 2 bases at V and 10 bases at J, with 9 bases between. Germline loops: CDR1 SGHTA, CDR2 FQGNSA. CDR3 residues: CASSLSGFEQFF. In nucleotides, the CDR3 is TGTGCCAGCAGCTTATCAGGGTTCGAGCAGTTCTTC. Full variable domain (outside the CDR3, taken from reference TRBV7-2 and TRBJ2-1): GAGVSQSPSNKVTEKGKDVELRCDPISGHTALYWYRQSLGQGLEFLIYFQGNSAPDKSGLPSDRFSAERTGGSVSTLTIQRTQQEDSAVYLCASSLSGFEQFFGPGTRLTVL.

The chain couples TRBV27 to TRBJ1-2; TRBD1 matches at 11 bases. Germline lookup yields CDR1 MNHEY and CDR2 SMNVEV (reference sequence). After removal of 5 bases from V and 8 bases from J, the junction contained 4 bases not matched to a gene. The CDR3 consists of 13 residues. The CDR3 loop is CASSGQGARGYTF. The CDR3 region has the DNA TGTGCCAGCAGTGGACAGGGGGCGCGAGGCTACACCTTC.